The following is a TCR beta chain sequence with its context. These data are taken from a study of blood T cell repertoires in COVID-19. Overall study context: Specimens from acute and convalescent COVID-19 originated in the United States, Italy and Spain.

V gave up 5 bases and J gave up 0 bases; unmatched junction bases: 4. CDR1 is SNHLY, CDR2 FYNNEI, per germline. The CDR3 totals 16 residues. Methods used by the authors: Using reference gene primer amplification, nucleated cell counts were estimated. Sequencing used immunoSEQ multiplex PCR; TCRdb keeps in-frame clones, though not all of them. From that table come the V and J calls and clone size; the DNA was used to work out D and trimming. Among about 140,000 clones, about 86% were seen once, and the ten largest hold approximately 8%. This clonotype was sampled from a woman aged 60-75 years with acute or convalescent COVID-19. Sequencing was done on a sample of peripheral blood. The rearrangement joins TRBV2 to TRBJ1-4; 9 bases are a match to TRBD1. CDR3 residues: CASSRDRATTNEKLFF. In DNA, the CDR3 is TGTGCCAGCAGTAGGGACAGGGCTACAACTAATGAAAAACTGTTTTTT.